The source of this TCR beta chain is a study of blood T cell repertoires in COVID-19. On the study more broadly: Samples of COVID-19 (acute and convalescent) were obtained from the United States, Italy and Spain.

This clone was recorded only once. The germline V gene encodes CDR1 MNHEY and CDR2 SVGAGI. V was clipped by 7 bases and J by 6 bases, with 18 bases between them. The CDR3 extends over 14 amino acids. Produced via immunoSEQ multiplex PCR; TCRdb's table is partial and in-frame only. The sample has some 300,000 clones, roughly 87% seen once; the top ten hold under 1.3%. Sequenced input: PBMCs or T cells enriched from blood (not recorded which). The V call is TRBV6-5, the J call TRBJ1-1; no reliable D call. The clonotype comes from a woman aged 25 to 45 who had recovered from COVID-19. The chain's CDR3 is CASTREASDPEAFF. The CDR3 DNA reads TGTGCCAGCACCCGCGAGGCCTCCGATCCTGAAGCTTTCTTT.